The 26 T cell receptor beta chains in this list originate from one sample, sequenced in a study of human T cells and chemical hapten exposure. Time point noted: pre-sensitization, week 0. Treatment defined: therapeutic diphenylcyclopropenone sensitization with weekly scalp DPC. MiXCR, run by TCRdb on the RACE reads, gives a single entry per CDR3 protein. The table shows over 300,000 distinct CDR3 sequences, with 4% to 6% occurring only once. Specimen: whole blood, collected in connection with sensitization to the hapten diphenylcyclopropenone (DPC). These receptors all come from a woman aged 50 to 60 with alopecia areata. Some clones in this sample may be carry-over from other donors' samples.

This clonotype showed up just a few times. The J gene is TRBJ2-5, the V gene TRBV7-3, with D unresolved. With 5 bases removed from V and 6 bases from J, the gap between germline ends came to 13 bases. CDR3 length: 13 residues. The germline CDR1 and CDR2 sequences are SGHTA and FQGTGA. The CDR3 DNA sequence: TGTGCCAGCAGCCAACAAACCACCCAGACCCAGTACTTC. Its translation is CASSQQTTQTQYF. Filled out from reference TRBV7-3 and TRBJ2-5, the complete variable domain reads GAGVSQTPSNKVTEKGKYVELRCDPISGHTALYWYRQSLGQGPEFLIYFQGTGAADDSGLPNDRFFAVRPEGSVSTLKIQRTERGDSAVYLCASSQQTTQTQYFGPGTRLLVL.

This clonotype has a count of ten or more. CDR3 amino acids: CASSPDGNANYGYTF. CDR3 nucleotide sequence: TGTGCCAGCTCACCCGACGGCAACGCTAACTATGGCTACACCTTC. This chain joins TRBV18 and TRBJ1-2; D gene uncertain. V was cut by 3 bases and J by 0 bases, with 11 bases left in between. CDR1 and CDR2 from the germline V gene are KGHSH and LQKENI. The CDR3 covers 15 residues.

This clonotype was picked up many times. The genes are TRBV3-1 and TRBJ2-2; D unresolved. The CDR3 contains 13 residues. The V end was cut by 6 bases, the J end by 5 bases, with 10 bases between. CDR1 is LGHDT and CDR2 is YNNKEL in the germline V gene (reference sequence). CDR3 residues: CASRDAGTGELFF. As DNA, the CDR3 is TGTGCCAGCAGGGATGCAGGTACCGGGGAGCTGTTTTTT.

The V and J genes are TRBV20-1 and TRBJ1-5; the D is unclear. CDR1 is DFQATT and CDR2 is SNEGSKA in the germline V gene (reference sequence). CDR3 length equals 14 residues. V lost 4 bases, J lost 0 bases, and 10 bases lay in between. Here the CDR3 reads CSANVQNSNQPQHF. In DNA, the CDR3 is TGCAGTGCTAATGTACAGAATAGCAATCAGCCCCAGCATTTT.

The sample holds many counts of this clonotype. The V and J genes are TRBV5-5 and TRBJ2-4; a possible D gene is TRBD1 (6 bases). V lost 5 bases, J lost 0 bases, and 15 bases lay in between. The germline CDR1 and CDR2 sequences are SGHKS and YYEKEE (reference sequence). The CDR3 is 16 amino acids. The CDR3 DNA reads as TGTGCCAGCAGTTTATTGACAGGTCTAGCCAAAAACATTCAGTACTTC. Translated: CASSLLTGLAKNIQYF. The full variable domain, rest sourced from reference TRBV5-5 and TRBJ2-4, is DAGVTQSPTHLIKTRGQQVTLRCSPISGHKSVSWYQQVLGQGPQFIFQYYEKEERGRGNFPDRFSARQFPNYSSELNVNALLLGDSALYLCASSLLTGLAKNIQYFGAGTRLSVL.

This clonotype was counted a few times. The CDR3 reads CASSTAQSNQPQHF. CDR3 nucleotide sequence: TGTGCCAGCAGCACGGCGCAGTCCAATCAGCCCCAGCATTTT. V is TRBV5-5 and J is TRBJ1-5; D ambiguous. CDR1 SGHKS and CDR2 YYEKEE come from the germline V gene (reference sequence). V gave up 4 bases and J gave up 3 bases, with 11 bases separating them. The CDR3 runs to 14 residues.

The genes are TRBV9 and TRBJ2-1; 13 nucleotides agree with TRBD2. The ends lost 4 bases at V and 15 bases at J; junction bases unmatched: 13. Germline values: CDR1 SGDLS, CDR2 YYNGEE. The CDR3 consists of 15 residues. For the CDR3, the DNA is TGTGCCAGCAGCTCTCCCGGACTAGCGGGAGAAAGAGTGTTCTTC. Protein sequence: CASSSPGLAGERVFF.

On this clonotype itself: A much larger clone sits a single nucleotide away, making a read error possible. CDR3 amino acids: CSASRLAGGPSETKYF. The CDR3 nucleotides are TGCAGTGCTTCCCGACTAGCGGGGGGGCCATCAGAGACCAAGTACTTC. This chain connects TRBV20-1 to TRBJ2-5, with TRBD2 matching over 14 bases. Germline-derived CDR1 and CDR2 are DFQATT and SNEGSKA (reference sequence). This CDR3 contains 16 residues.

Many counts were recorded for this clonotype. This sequence joins TRBV2 and TRBJ2-1; perhaps TRBD2 as D (5 bases). Per germline, CDR1 SNHLY and CDR2 FYNNEI. Trimming stripped 4 bases from V and 9 bases from J, with 16 bases between. This CDR3 contains 14 residues. CDR3 DNA sequence: TGTGCCAGCAGTGGTAGGACTTCCCGAGGTGAGCAGTTCTTC. Translating gives CASSGRTSRGEQFF. The full variable domain, its missing parts supplied by reference TRBV2 and TRBJ2-1, is EPEVTQTPSHQVTQMGQEVILRCVPISNHLYFYWYRQILGQKVEFLVSFYNNEISEKSEIFDDQFSVERPDGSNFTLKIRSTKLEDSAMYFCASSGRTSRGEQFFGPGTRLTVL.

The rearrangement joins TRBV18 to TRBJ1-5; the D is unclear. The germline gives CDR1 KGHSH, CDR2 LQKENI. The length of the CDR3 is 18 residues. The V and J ends lost 6 bases and 0 bases respectively, with 21 bases between them. The CDR3: CASSHSPPGSHSNQPQHF. The CDR3 nucleotides read TGTGCCAGCTCTCACTCCCCACCTGGCAGTCATAGCAATCAGCCCCAGCATTTT. Filled out from reference TRBV18 and TRBJ1-5, the complete variable domain reads NAGVMQNPRHLVRRRGQEARLRCSPMKGHSHVYWYRQLPEEGLKFMVYLQKENIIDESGMPKERFSAEFPKEGPSILRIQQVVRGDSAAYFCASSHSPPGSHSNQPQHFGDGTRLSIL.

V is TRBV28 and J is TRBJ2-7; the D is unclear. This CDR3 is built from 12 residues. CDR1 MDHEN and CDR2 SYDVKM come from the germline V gene. V lost 6 bases and J lost 9, with 15 bases in between. The CDR3 DNA reads as TGTGCCAGCAGCCTCGGGTCCACGGGGCAGTACTTC. It encodes CASSLGSTGQYF.

This clonotype was seen only a few times. This rearrangement joins TRBV19 to TRBJ1-2; a weak D match, TRBD1 (5 bases). V was clipped by 3 bases and J by 1 base, with 12 bases between them. The CDR3 sequence is 15 residues long. Germline-derived CDR1 and CDR2 are LNHDA and SQIVND (reference sequence). The CDR3 sequence is CASSIKDDSNYGYTF. The CDR3, as DNA: TGTGCCAGTAGTATTAAGGACGACAGTAACTATGGCTACACCTTC.

This clonotype came up many times. The chain uses TRBV28 and TRBJ2-1; unclear D gene. The CDR3 is 14 amino acids. Looked up from germline, CDR1 is MDHEN and CDR2 is SYDVKM. Deletions cut 2 bases from V and 2 bases from J, with 7 bases between. The CDR3, as DNA: TGTGCCAGCAGTTTAGAGCAACCCTACAATGAGCAGTTCTTC. Translation gives CASSLEQPYNEQFF.

This clonotype turned up a few times. The chain is built from TRBV6-1 and TRBJ1-5, with a possible D match to TRBD1 (5 bases). V lost 4 bases, J lost 3 bases, and 7 bases lay in between. The germline V gene has CDR1 MNHNS and CDR2 SASEGT. The CDR3 length is 13 residues. CDR3 sequence (DNA): TGTGCCAGCAGTGTCAGGGACAATCAGCCCCAGCATTTT. It translates to CASSVRDNQPQHF.

This clonotype was recorded at least ten times. V and J are TRBV20-1 and TRBJ1-1; weak D call: TRBD1 (6 bases). CDR1 and CDR2 from the germline V gene are DFQATT and SNEGSKA (reference sequence). Trimming shortened V by 8 bases and J by 7 bases, and 20 bases separated the two germline ends. The CDR3 consists of 13 residues. CDR3 bases: TGCAGTTTAATATGGGGGCACGGCAGTGAAGCTTTCTTT. It codes for CSLIWGHGSEAFF.

This clonotype appeared a few times. The V call is TRBV6-5, the J call TRBJ1-6, with 7 nucleotides matching TRBD1. V dropped 2 bases and J dropped 8; count of bases not matched to a gene: 3. CDR1 is MNHEY and CDR2 is SVGAGI in the germline V gene. CDR3 length equals 14 residues. CDR3 DNA: TGTGCCAGCAGTTACGGGCAGGGGGATTCACCCCTCCACTTT. Translating gives CASSYGQGDSPLHF.

This clonotype was counted at least ten times. The rearrangement uses TRBV29-1 and TRBJ2-1, with TRBD2 matching over 9 bases. V shed 6 bases, J shed 9 bases, and the junction held 12 bases outside the gene matches. CDR3 length equals 14 residues. CDR1 and CDR2 from the germline V gene are SQVTM and ANQGSEA. CDR3: CSVIGLAPGGEQFF. CDR3 nucleotides: TGCAGCGTCATCGGACTAGCGCCCGGGGGTGAGCAGTTCTTC.

This clonotype was seen ten or more times. The chain is built from TRBV4-3 and TRBJ2-3; 11 bases match TRBD1. This CDR3 is built from 16 residues. V lost 0 bases and J lost 7; bases outside the gene matches: 6. CDR1 and CDR2 from the germline V gene are LGHNA and YSLEER. The CDR3 sequence is CASSQDGQGARNTQYF. CDR3 nucleotide sequence: TGCGCCAGCAGCCAAGATGGACAGGGGGCGCGGAATACGCAGTATTTT.

V and J are TRBV3-1 and TRBJ1-1; D call uncertain. From germline, CDR1 is LGHDT and CDR2 YNNKEL (reference sequence). The CDR3 covers 13 residues. V gave up 2 bases and J gave up 6 bases, with 10 bases separating them. The DNA of the CDR3 is TGTGCCAGCAGCCAACGGTCAGAAGCTGAAGCTTTCTTT. Protein product: CASSQRSEAEAFF.

At least ten counts were recorded for this clonotype. The chain carries TRBV7-9 and TRBJ2-3, with 8 bases matching TRBD1. In germline, CDR1 is SEHNR, CDR2 FQNEAQ (reference sequence). V lost 7 bases, J lost 5 bases, and 11 bases stayed unmatched. The CDR3 is made up of 15 amino acids. In DNA form, the CDR3 reads TGTGCCAGCACTATGACAGGGGCACTCCAAGATACGCAGTATTTT. Residues: CASTMTGALQDTQYF.

This clonotype has only a few counts. The V gene is TRBV15, the J gene TRBJ1-5; TRBD1 aligns across 8 bases. The CDR3 has 14 residues. Trimming at V came to 2 bases and at J to 8 bases, leaving 5 bases not matched to a gene. Germline V CDR1 and CDR2: LNHNV, YYDKDF (reference sequence). The CDR3 region is CATSRNKDREPQHF. The CDR3 coding sequence is TGTGCCACCAGCAGAAATAAGGACAGGGAGCCCCAGCATTTT.

V gene TRBV7-2 combines with J gene TRBJ2-3, with 12 bases aligning to TRBD2. V was clipped by 8 bases and J by 5 bases; unmatched bases: 8. Germline-derived CDR1 and CDR2 are SGHTA and FQGNSA. The CDR3 is 15 amino acids. The CDR3 is CASFLAGGPKDTQYF. CDR3 coding DNA: TGTGCCAGCTTCCTAGCGGGAGGGCCAAAAGATACGCAGTATTTT. Using reference TRBV7-2 and TRBJ2-3 for the parts outside the CDR3, the full variable domain is GAGVSQSPSNKVTEKGKDVELRCDPISGHTALYWYRQSLGQGLEFLIYFQGNSAPDKSGLPSDRFSAERTGGSVSTLTIQRTQQEDSAVYLCASFLAGGPKDTQYFGPGTRLTVL.

This clonotype was counted between two and nine times. The rearrangement joins TRBV20-1 to TRBJ1-1; D gene ambiguous. V was cut by 0 bases and J by 0 bases, with 8 bases left in between. The CDR3 runs 14 residues. CDR1 is DFQATT, CDR2 SNEGSKA, per germline (reference sequence). In nucleotides, the CDR3 is TGCAGTGCTAGAGACTATCTAATGAACACTGAAGCTTTCTTT. Protein: CSARDYLMNTEAFF.

This clonotype has ten or more counts. The CDR3 sequence is CTYGGGTDTQYF. The DNA of the CDR3 is TGCACCTACGGGGGTGGGACAGATACGCAGTATTTT. The chain uses TRBV29-1 and TRBJ2-3; possibly TRBD2 for D (6 bases). Germline CDR1 is SQVTM and CDR2 is ANQGSEA. CDR3 length: 12 residues.

This clonotype has at least ten counts. The chain joins TRBV29-1 to TRBJ2-2, with D unresolved. This CDR3 spans 11 amino acids. Germline loops: CDR1 SQVTM, CDR2 ANQGSEA. Trimming took off 4 bases at V and 7 bases at J, with 7 bases between the two ends. The CDR3 bases are TGCAGCGTTGCGTCTATCGGGGAGCTGTTTTTT. It translates to CSVASIGELFF.

This clonotype showed up many times. The chain links TRBV5-1 to TRBJ1-5, with 7 bases aligning to TRBD1. V was pared by 0 bases and J by 4 bases, with 10 bases of the junction left unmatched. Germline values: CDR1 SGHRS, CDR2 YFSETQ. The CDR3 has 17 residues. CDR3 nucleotide sequence: TGCGCCAGCAGCTTGGGGGAGGGGGCGAGTTGGAATCAGCCCCAGCATTTT. Residues: CASSLGEGASWNQPQHF. Filled out from reference TRBV5-1 and TRBJ1-5, the complete variable domain reads KAGVTQTPRYLIKTRGQQVTLSCSPISGHRSVSWYQQTPGQGLQFLFEYFSETQRNKGNFPGRFSGRQFSNSRSEMNVSTLELGDSALYLCASSLGEGASWNQPQHFGDGTRLSIL.